This record looks at one T cell receptor (beta chain) sequence and its context. The antigen remains undetermined. Sequencing was performed with immunoSEQ multiplex PCR; in TCRdb, only in-frame clones are kept and a portion is missing. The sample carries roughly 70,000 clones, just over 85% recorded once. These data come from a study of OX40 agonist ivuxolimab in advanced cancers. Study-wide findings and caveats: On average, CD8+ T cells had more expanded clones than CD4+. In the 0.1 to 3.0 mg/kg range, CD4+ and CD8+ blood T cells had expanded clonally by week 6.

Autoimmune disease history or systemic immunosuppression meant exclusion. The CDR3 is 17 residues long. CDR1 is SGHDT and CDR2 is YYEEEE in the germline V gene. V gave up 3 bases and J gave up 0 bases; unmatched junction bases: 4. This specimen was CD4+ or CD8+ T cells sorted from blood, taken in a trial of the OX40 agonist ivuxolimab. This TCR derives from an adult with an advanced solid tumor such as melanoma, head and neck, liver or kidney cancer. The chain has TRBV5-6 and TRBJ2-1; TRBD2 agrees at 12 bases. The CDR3 loop is CASSSMTSGSSYNEQFF. CDR3 DNA sequence: TGTGCCAGCAGCTCAATGACTAGCGGGAGCTCCTACAATGAGCAGTTCTTC.